The 5 T cell receptor beta chains reported below all come from one sample, sequenced in a study of blood T cells in healthy people across ages. A second PCR of 7 to 11 cycles used a sample-barcoded 5' primer and a J-beta primer mix. MiXCR, run by TCRdb on the 5' RACE reads, gives a single entry per CDR3 protein. Of hundreds of thousands of distinct CDR3 sequences in the sample, roughly 44% are singletons; the top ten hold about a fifth. Sample: blood. The receptors were gathered from a man in his 60s in good health.

The table lists this clonotype with a few counts. V gene TRBV27 combines with J gene TRBJ1-2; 9 bases match TRBD1. Trimming cost V 3 bases and J 8 bases; bases outside gene matches: 16. The CDR3 length is 17 residues. In germline, CDR1 is MNHEY, CDR2 SMNVEV (reference sequence). This CDR3 reads CASSFRPGQGTKRGYTF. Here the CDR3 DNA reads TGTGCCAGCAGTTTCCGTCCGGGACAGGGTACAAAAAGGGGCTACACCTTC.

The chain combines TRBV5-6 with TRBJ2-7; D not certain. This CDR3 is 13 amino acids long. Per the germline V gene, CDR1 is SGHDT and CDR2 is YYEEEE. V shed 4 bases and J shed 4 bases, with 12 bases lying between them. The CDR3 is CASSPIDGYEQYF. The CDR3 DNA is TGTGCCAGCAGCCCTATAGACGGGTACGAGCAGTACTTC.

A note on this clonotype: One end of the junction fails to match germline, which may point to a read error. This rearrangement joins TRBV7-2 to TRBJ2-3; TRBD2 aligns across 8 bases. The CDR3 extends over 17 amino acids. CDR1 and CDR2 from the germline V gene are SGHTA and FQGNSA. The CDR3 protein is CASSRGGKRGITGTQYF. DNA for the CDR3: TGTGCCAGCAGCCGCGGTGGTAAGCGGGGGATCACAGGTACGCAGTATTTT.

The chain couples TRBV5-6 to TRBJ2-4; no definite D call. The better agreement between TRBJ2-7 and the DNA end casts doubt on the J call. This CDR3 region has 12 residues. Per the germline V gene, CDR1 is SGHDT and CDR2 is YYEEEE. The CDR3 spells CASSFESNEQYF. In DNA, the CDR3 is TGTGCCAGCAGCTTTGAGTCGAACGAGCAGTACTTC.

Ten or more counts support this clonotype. The genes are TRBV20-1 and TRBJ1-1, with a weak D call TRBD1 (6 bases). The germline V and J ends were trimmed by 0 bases and 5 bases, with 13 bases remaining between them. Germline CDR1 reads DFQATT; CDR2 reads SNEGSKA (reference sequence). The length of the CDR3 is 14 residues. The CDR3 sequence is CSAREGGRVTEAFF. CDR3 bases: TGCAGTGCTAGAGAAGGGGGACGCGTTACTGAAGCTTTCTTT.